These 15 T cell receptor beta chains share one sample of origin, sequenced in a study of T-cell memory formation after mild COVID-19. A single record per CDR3 protein comes from TCRdb applying MiXCR to the 5' RACE reads. The table has approximately 450,000 distinct CDR3 sequences, about 20% seen once. Sample: PBMCs or a T cell subset sorted from them (not recorded which). All receptors come from an adult woman who had mild COVID-19 (a few samples of this study predate the infection). Cell type and time point are not known.

This clonotype showed up just a few times. The chain couples TRBV7-9 to TRBJ2-1, with 11 positions matching TRBD2. V lost 5 bases and J lost 5; bases outside the gene matches: 8. This CDR3 has 16 amino acids. CDR1 is SEHNR, CDR2 FQNEAQ, per germline (reference sequence). The CDR3 spells CASSPRSSGGDNEQFF. CDR3 sequence (DNA): TGTGCCAGCAGCCCCCGGAGTAGCGGGGGGGACAATGAGCAGTTCTTC.

The chain is built from TRBV5-5 and TRBJ2-7, with a possible D match to TRBD2 (5 bases). V was shortened by 4 bases and J by 5 bases, with 19 bases between the two germline ends. The V gene's germline CDR1 is SGHKS and CDR2 YYEKEE (reference sequence). This CDR3 contains 15 residues. The CDR3 DNA sequence: TGTGCCAGCAGCCCCCCCGGCGGTACAGCGGACGAGCAGTACTTC. Translated: CASSPPGGTADEQYF.

The V and J genes are TRBV7-2 and TRBJ1-5; no reliable D call. Germline CDR1 SGHTA, CDR2 FQGNSA. The CDR3 totals 17 residues. V lost 0 bases and J lost 1, with 13 bases in between. CDR3: CASSLAYPGPSNQPQHF. The CDR3 DNA is TGTGCCAGCAGCTTAGCTTATCCCGGCCCCAGCAATCAGCCCCAGCATTTT. Combining the CDR3 with reference TRBV7-2 and TRBJ1-5 gives the whole variable domain GAGVSQSPSNKVTEKGKDVELRCDPISGHTALYWYRQSLGQGLEFLIYFQGNSAPDKSGLPSDRFSAERTGGSVSTLTIQRTQQEDSAVYLCASSLAYPGPSNQPQHFGDGTRLSIL.

This clonotype showed up just a few times. This chain connects TRBV6-5 to TRBJ2-1; 10 bases fit TRBD2. The CDR3 totals 16 residues. CDR1 MNHEY and CDR2 SVGAGI come from the germline V gene. The V gene end was trimmed by 5 bases and the J gene end by 4 bases; junction bases not matched to a gene: 8. The CDR3 is CASSTPSGSRYNEQFF. In DNA form, the CDR3 reads TGTGCCAGCAGTACTCCTAGCGGGAGTAGGTACAATGAGCAGTTCTTC.

CDR3 loop: CASSQVGSDSPLHF. The CDR3 nucleotides read TGTGCCAGCAGCCAAGTTGGCTCCGATTCACCCCTCCACTTT. V and J are TRBV3-1 and TRBJ1-6; D unclear. The CDR3 is 14 residues long. Germline V gene lookup returns CDR1 LGHDT and CDR2 YNNKEL (reference sequence). The V and J ends lost 1 base and 8 bases respectively, with 9 bases between them.

J is TRBJ2-7 and V is TRBV12-3 or TRBV12-4; the D gene could be TRBD1 or TRBD2 (5 bases each). V lost 6 bases to trimming and J lost 4 bases, with 16 bases between them. The CDR3 length is 14 residues. The CDR3 coding sequence is TGTGCCAGCAGCTCCGGGACGGATCCTTACGAGCAGTACTTC. Amino acid sequence: CASSSGTDPYEQYF.

In the case of this clonotype: This may be a read error: a much more frequent sequence differs by one nucleotide. The rearrangement uses TRBV12-3 or TRBV12-4 and TRBJ1-1; 8 bases match TRBD1. V shed 6 bases and J 10 bases; nucleotides not matched to a gene: 10. The CDR3 is made up of 13 amino acids. The CDR3 sequence: CASSSGRGLGAFF. CDR3 nucleotides: TGTGCCAGCAGCTCGGGCAGGGGGCTGGGAGCTTTCTTT.

This clonotype was recorded many times. The J gene is TRBJ1-1, the V gene TRBV24-1, with 8 bases identical to TRBD1. Germline V CDR1 and CDR2: KGHDR, SFDVKD. The J segment lost 3 bases and the V segment lost 9 bases, leaving 8 bases of the junction unmatched. CDR3 size: 14 residues. This CDR3 reads CATQGQGKDTEAFF. Here the CDR3 DNA reads TGTGCCACCCAAGGACAGGGAAAAGACACTGAAGCTTTCTTT.

The CDR3 loop reads CASSSSGYEQFF. In DNA, the CDR3 is TGTGCCAGCAGCTCGTCGGGGTATGAGCAGTTCTTC. The rearrangement uses TRBV7-8 and TRBJ2-1, with D possibly TRBD2 on 5 matching bases. The V gene's germline CDR1 is SGHVS and CDR2 FQNEAQ. This CDR3 has 12 residues. V was clipped by 4 bases and J by 8 bases, with 9 bases between them.

The V and J genes are TRBV6-2 or TRBV6-3 and TRBJ1-2; a possible D gene is TRBD1 (6 bases). The CDR3 has 17 residues. The V gene's germline CDR1 is MNHEY and CDR2 SVGEGT. Trimming took 6 bases from V and 6 from J, leaving 26 bases between them. For the CDR3, the DNA is TGTGCCAGCAGAGCCGCTAAACAGGGCCTGGCCTGGGATGGCTACACCTTC. Amino acid sequence: CASRAAKQGLAWDGYTF.

This clonotype was counted ten times or more. The chain carries TRBV7-3 and TRBJ2-7; no reliable D call. Trimming left V 2 bases short and J 0 bases short, with 11 bases between. From germline, CDR1 is SGHTA and CDR2 FQGTGA. CDR3 length equals 15 residues. CDR3 residues: CASSLDGGRSYEQYF. CDR3 coding DNA: TGTGCCAGCAGCTTAGATGGCGGACGCTCCTACGAGCAGTACTTC.

The chain has TRBV20-1 and TRBJ2-3; 13 bases agree with TRBD2. From germline, CDR1 is DFQATT and CDR2 SNEGSKA (reference sequence). This CDR3 is 14 amino acids long. V lost 6 bases to trimming and J lost 9 bases; unmatched junction nucleotides: 9. CDR3 amino acids: CSAVDGLAGETQYF. CDR3 nucleotide sequence: TGCAGTGCCGTGGATGGACTAGCGGGAGAAACGCAGTATTTT.

Only a few counts were recorded for this clonotype. This chain connects TRBV9 to TRBJ1-5; 7 bases line up with TRBD1. J gave up 3 bases and V 0 bases, and 3 bases lay outside the gene matches. Per the germline V gene, CDR1 is SGDLS and CDR2 is YYNGEE. The length of the CDR3 is 15 residues. CDR3 protein: CASSVGGQSNQPQHF. The DNA of the CDR3 is TGTGCCAGCAGCGTAGGGGGACAGTCCAATCAGCCCCAGCATTTT.

This clonotype was detected a few times. This rearrangement joins TRBV7-6 to TRBJ2-7; tentatively, D is TRBD1 (6 bases). V gave up 3 bases and J gave up 2 bases, with 17 bases separating them. The CDR3 totals 16 residues. Germline V gene lookup returns CDR1 SGHVS and CDR2 FNYEAQ. CDR3 bases: TGTGCCAGCAGCTTGGGGGCAGGGCTTAACGCCTACGAGCAGTACTTC. It encodes CASSLGAGLNAYEQYF.

This clonotype was detected many times. This sequence joins TRBV5-1 and TRBJ2-3, with 10 bases fitting TRBD2. This CDR3 contains 17 residues. The V and J ends lost 0 bases and 4 bases, in that order; junction bases with no gene match: 8. Germline CDR1 is SGHRS and CDR2 is YFSETQ. The CDR3: CASSLEATSGLPDTQYF. CDR3 coding DNA: TGCGCCAGCAGCTTGGAGGCGACTAGCGGGTTACCAGATACGCAGTATTTT. The whole variable domain, filled in from reference TRBV5-1 and TRBJ2-3, reads KAGVTQTPRYLIKTRGQQVTLSCSPISGHRSVSWYQQTPGQGLQFLFEYFSETQRNKGNFPGRFSGRQFSNSRSEMNVSTLELGDSALYLCASSLEATSGLPDTQYFGPGTRLTVL.